This T cell receptor beta chain was captured in a study of T cells in localized non-small cell lung cancer. Data came from immunoSEQ multiplex PCR; TCRdb stores just in-frame clones and leaves some out. In the table there are more than 20,000 clones, over 85% of which are singletons. V shed 4 bases and J shed 1 base, with 15 bases lying between them. Germline-derived CDR1 and CDR2 are SGHRS and YFSETQ. The length of the CDR3 is 15 residues. Points on this clone: Antigen: not known.

Whole-study results and caveats: Peak T cell clonality was found in uninvolved adjacent lung, exceeding tumor.

This clonotype was sampled from a male donor aged 60 or over with stage I squamous cell lung carcinoma. The rearrangement links TRBV5-1 to TRBJ2-7; the D gene is possibly TRBD2 (5 bases). The specimen was peripheral blood, collected before any cancer treatment. The CDR3: CASSPGGSLSYEQYF. DNA of the CDR3: TGCGCCAGCAGCCCAGGAGGTAGCTTATCCTACGAGCAGTACTTC.